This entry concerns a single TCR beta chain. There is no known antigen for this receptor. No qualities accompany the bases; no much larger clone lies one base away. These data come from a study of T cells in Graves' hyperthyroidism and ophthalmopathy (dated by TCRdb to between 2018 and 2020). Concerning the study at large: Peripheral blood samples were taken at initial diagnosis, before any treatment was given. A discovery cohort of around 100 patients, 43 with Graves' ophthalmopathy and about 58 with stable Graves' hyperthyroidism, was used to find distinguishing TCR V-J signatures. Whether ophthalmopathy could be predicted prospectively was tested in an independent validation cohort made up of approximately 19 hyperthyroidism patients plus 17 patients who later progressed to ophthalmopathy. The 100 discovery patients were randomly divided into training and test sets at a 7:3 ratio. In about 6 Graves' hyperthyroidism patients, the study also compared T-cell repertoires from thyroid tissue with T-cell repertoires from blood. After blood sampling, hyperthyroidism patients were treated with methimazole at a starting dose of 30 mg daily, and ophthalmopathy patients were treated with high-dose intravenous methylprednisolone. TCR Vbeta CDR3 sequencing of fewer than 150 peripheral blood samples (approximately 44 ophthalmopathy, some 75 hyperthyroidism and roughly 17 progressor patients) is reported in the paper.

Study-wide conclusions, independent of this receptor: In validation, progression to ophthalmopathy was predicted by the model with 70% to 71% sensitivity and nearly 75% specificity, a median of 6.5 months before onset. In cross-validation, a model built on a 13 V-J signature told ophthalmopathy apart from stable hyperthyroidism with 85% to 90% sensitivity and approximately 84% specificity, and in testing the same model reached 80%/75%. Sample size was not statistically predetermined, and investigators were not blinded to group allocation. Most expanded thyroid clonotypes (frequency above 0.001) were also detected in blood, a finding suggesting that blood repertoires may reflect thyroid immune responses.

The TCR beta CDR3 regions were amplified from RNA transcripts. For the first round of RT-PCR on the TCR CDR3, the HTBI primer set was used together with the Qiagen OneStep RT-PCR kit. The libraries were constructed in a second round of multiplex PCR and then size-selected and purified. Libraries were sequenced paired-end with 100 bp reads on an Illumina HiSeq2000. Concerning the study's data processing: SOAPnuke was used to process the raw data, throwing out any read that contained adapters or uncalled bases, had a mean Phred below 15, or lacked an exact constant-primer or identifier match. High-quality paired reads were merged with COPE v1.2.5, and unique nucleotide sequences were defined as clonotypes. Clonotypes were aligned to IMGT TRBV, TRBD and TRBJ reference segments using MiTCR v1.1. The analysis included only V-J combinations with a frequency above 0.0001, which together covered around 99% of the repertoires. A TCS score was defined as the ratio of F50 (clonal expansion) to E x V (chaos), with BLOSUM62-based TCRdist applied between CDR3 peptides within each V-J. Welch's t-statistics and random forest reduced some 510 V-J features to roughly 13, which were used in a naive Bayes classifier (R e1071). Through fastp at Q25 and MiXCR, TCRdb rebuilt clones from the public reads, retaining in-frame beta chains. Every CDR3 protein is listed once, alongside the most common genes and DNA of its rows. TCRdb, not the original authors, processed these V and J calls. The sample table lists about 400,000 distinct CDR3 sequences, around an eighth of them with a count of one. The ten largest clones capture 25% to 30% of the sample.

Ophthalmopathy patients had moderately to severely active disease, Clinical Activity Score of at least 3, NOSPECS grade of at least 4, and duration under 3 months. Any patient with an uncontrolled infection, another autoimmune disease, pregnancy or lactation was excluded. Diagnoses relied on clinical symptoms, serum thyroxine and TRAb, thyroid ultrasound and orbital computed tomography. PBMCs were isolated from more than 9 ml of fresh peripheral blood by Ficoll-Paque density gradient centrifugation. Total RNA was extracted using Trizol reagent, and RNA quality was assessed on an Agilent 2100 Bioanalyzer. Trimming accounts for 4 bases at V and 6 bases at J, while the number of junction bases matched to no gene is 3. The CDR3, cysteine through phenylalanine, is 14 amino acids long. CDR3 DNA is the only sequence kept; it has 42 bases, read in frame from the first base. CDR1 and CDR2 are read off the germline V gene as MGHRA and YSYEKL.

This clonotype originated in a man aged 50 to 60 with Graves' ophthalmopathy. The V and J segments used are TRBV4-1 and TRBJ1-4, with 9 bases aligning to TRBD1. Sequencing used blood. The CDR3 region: CASSLRTGDEKLFF. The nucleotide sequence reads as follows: TGCGCCAGCAGCCTCAGGACAGGGGATGAAAAACTGTTTTTT.